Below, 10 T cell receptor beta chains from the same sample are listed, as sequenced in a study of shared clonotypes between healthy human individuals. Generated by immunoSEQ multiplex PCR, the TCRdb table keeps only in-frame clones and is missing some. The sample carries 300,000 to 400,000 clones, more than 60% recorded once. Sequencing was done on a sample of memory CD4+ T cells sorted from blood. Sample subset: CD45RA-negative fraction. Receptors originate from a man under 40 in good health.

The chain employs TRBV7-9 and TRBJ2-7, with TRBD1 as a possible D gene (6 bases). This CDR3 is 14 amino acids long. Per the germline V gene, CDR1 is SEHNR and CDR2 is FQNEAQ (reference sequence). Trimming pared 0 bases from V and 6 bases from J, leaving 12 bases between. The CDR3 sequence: CASSLAARGSEQYF. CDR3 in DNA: TGTGCCAGCAGCTTAGCTGCCAGGGGCTCCGAGCAGTACTTC. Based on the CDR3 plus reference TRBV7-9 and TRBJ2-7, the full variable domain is DTGVSQNPRHKITKRGQNVTFRCDPISEHNRLYWYRQTLGQGPEFLTYFQNEAQLEKSRLLSDRFSAERPKGSFSTLEIQRTEQGDSAMYLCASSLAARGSEQYFGPGTRLTVT.

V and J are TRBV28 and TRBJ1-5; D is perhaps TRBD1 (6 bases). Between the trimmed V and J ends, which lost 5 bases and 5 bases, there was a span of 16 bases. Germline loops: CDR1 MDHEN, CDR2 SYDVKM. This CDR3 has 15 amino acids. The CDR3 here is CASSHAGASDQPQHF. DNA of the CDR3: TGTGCCAGCAGTCACGCGGGGGCCAGTGATCAGCCCCAGCATTTT.

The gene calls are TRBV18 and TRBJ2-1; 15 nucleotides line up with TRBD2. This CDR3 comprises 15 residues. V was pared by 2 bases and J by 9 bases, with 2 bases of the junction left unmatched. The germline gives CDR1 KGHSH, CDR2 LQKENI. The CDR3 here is CASSPWTSGRAEQFF. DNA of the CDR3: TGTGCCAGCTCACCATGGACTAGCGGGAGGGCTGAGCAGTTCTTC.

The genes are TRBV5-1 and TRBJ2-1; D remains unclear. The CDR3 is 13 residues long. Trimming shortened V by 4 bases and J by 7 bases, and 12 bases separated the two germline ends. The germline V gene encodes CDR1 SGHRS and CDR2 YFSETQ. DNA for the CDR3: TGCGCCAGCAGCGGTGGGAATCCGAATGAGCAGTTCTTC. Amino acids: CASSGGNPNEQFF.

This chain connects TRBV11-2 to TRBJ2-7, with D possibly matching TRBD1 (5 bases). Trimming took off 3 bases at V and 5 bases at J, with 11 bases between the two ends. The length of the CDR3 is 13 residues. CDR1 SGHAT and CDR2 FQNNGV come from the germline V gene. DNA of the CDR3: TGTGCCAGCAGCTTTCGCCTAGGGGACGAGCAGTACTTC. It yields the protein CASSFRLGDEQYF.

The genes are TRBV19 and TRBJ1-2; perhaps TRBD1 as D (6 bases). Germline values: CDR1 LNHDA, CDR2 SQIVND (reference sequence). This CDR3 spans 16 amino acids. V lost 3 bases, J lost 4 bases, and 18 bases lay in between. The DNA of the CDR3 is TGTGCCAGTAGTATTCTCGGCGGGGGCGCTGGCTATGGCTACACCTTC. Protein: CASSILGGGAGYGYTF.

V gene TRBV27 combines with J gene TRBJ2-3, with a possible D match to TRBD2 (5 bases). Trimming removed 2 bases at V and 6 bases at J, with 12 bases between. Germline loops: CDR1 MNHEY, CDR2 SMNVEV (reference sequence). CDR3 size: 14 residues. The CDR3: CASSLGRRGDTQYF. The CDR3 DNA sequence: TGTGCCAGCAGTTTAGGACGACGAGGGGATACGCAGTATTTT.

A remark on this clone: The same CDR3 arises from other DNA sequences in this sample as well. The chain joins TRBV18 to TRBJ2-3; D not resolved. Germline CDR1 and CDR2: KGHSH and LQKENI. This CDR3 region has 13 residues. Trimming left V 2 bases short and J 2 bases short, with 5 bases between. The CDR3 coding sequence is TGTGCCAGCTCACCAACGGCCACAGATACGCAGTATTTT. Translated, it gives CASSPTATDTQYF.

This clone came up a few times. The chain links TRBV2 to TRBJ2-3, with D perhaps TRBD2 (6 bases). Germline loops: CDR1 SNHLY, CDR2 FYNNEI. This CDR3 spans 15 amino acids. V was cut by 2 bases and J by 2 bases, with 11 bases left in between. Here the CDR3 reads CASSEYREITDTQYF. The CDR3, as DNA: TGTGCCAGCAGTGAATATCGGGAGATCACAGATACGCAGTATTTT.

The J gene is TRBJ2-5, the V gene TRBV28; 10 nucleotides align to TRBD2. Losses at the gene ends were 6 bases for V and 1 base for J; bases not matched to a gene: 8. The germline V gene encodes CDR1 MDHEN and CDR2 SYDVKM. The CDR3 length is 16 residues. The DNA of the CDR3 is TGTGCCAGCAGCCACCGGAGACTAGCGGGCCAAGAGACCCAGTACTTC. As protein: CASSHRRLAGQETQYF.